One and the same sample provided the 5 T cell receptor beta chains below, sequenced in a study of cytomegalovirus exposure and HLA in healthy donors. Primers included in the PCR were 60 Vbeta and 13 Jbeta primers. Data came from immunoSEQ multiplex PCR; TCRdb stores just in-frame clones and leaves some out. The data contain 170,000 or so clones, about 80% of them singletons. The sequencing sample was made of PBMCs. All receptors derive from a boy between 5 and 17 years old in good health and CMV-seronegative.

The chain couples TRBV19 to TRBJ1-1; TRBD1 aligns across 7 bases. This CDR3 is 13 amino acids long. J gave up 3 bases and V 5 bases, and 3 bases lay outside the gene matches. The germline V gene encodes CDR1 LNHDA and CDR2 SQIVND (reference sequence). The CDR3 sequence: CASSLDRDTEAFF. The CDR3 nucleotides read TGTGCCAGTAGTCTCGACAGGGACACTGAAGCTTTCTTT.

The rearrangement links TRBV19 to TRBJ2-3; tentatively, D is TRBD1 (6 bases). CDR3 length: 15 amino acids. V lost 6 bases and J 1 base, leaving 14 bases between the germline ends. CDR1 and CDR2 (germline): LNHDA, SQIVND (reference sequence). This chain's CDR3 is CASSQGQTRTDTQYF. The CDR3 coding sequence is TGTGCCAGTAGCCAAGGACAGACCCGCACAGATACGCAGTATTTT.

This chain joins TRBV13 and TRBJ2-3; 13 bases align to TRBD2. The CDR3 totals 17 residues. The ends lost 1 base at V and 4 bases at J; junction bases unmatched: 5. Germline CDR1 PRHDT, CDR2 FYEKMQ (reference sequence). CDR3 bases: TGTGCCAGCAGCTTAGCCAATGGACTAGCGGGGGCAGATACGCAGTATTTT. It encodes CASSLANGLAGADTQYF. The full variable domain, with the rest looked up from reference TRBV13 and TRBJ2-3, is AAGVIQSPRHLIKEKRETATLKCYPIPRHDTVYWYQQGPGQDPQFLISFYEKMQSDKGSIPDRFSAQQFSDYHSELNMSSLELGDSALYFCASSLANGLAGADTQYFGPGTRLTVL.

This chain links TRBV5-6 with TRBJ1-2; D not certain. Deletions cut 4 bases from V and 1 base from J, with 11 bases between. Germline V gene data show CDR1 as SGHDT and CDR2 as YYEEEE. The CDR3 spans 14 residues. The CDR3 sequence: CASSLSGRNYGYTF. The CDR3 coding sequence is TGTGCCAGCAGCCTTTCCGGTCGTAACTATGGCTACACCTTC.

This clone was picked up one time. The chain links TRBV5-1 to TRBJ1-2, with TRBD1 identical over 7 bases. Germline V gene data show CDR1 as SGHRS and CDR2 as YFSETQ. This CDR3 has 13 amino acids. V trimming: 4 bases; J trimming: 2 bases; junction bases outside the gene matches: 2. CDR3 bases: TGCGCCAGCAGCCGGGGACAGAACTATGGCTACACCTTC. Its protein is CASSRGQNYGYTF. The variable domain in full, with the rest retrieved from reference TRBV5-1 and TRBJ1-2, is KAGVTQTPRYLIKTRGQQVTLSCSPISGHRSVSWYQQTPGQGLQFLFEYFSETQRNKGNFPGRFSGRQFSNSRSEMNVSTLELGDSALYLCASSRGQNYGYTFGSGTRLTVV.